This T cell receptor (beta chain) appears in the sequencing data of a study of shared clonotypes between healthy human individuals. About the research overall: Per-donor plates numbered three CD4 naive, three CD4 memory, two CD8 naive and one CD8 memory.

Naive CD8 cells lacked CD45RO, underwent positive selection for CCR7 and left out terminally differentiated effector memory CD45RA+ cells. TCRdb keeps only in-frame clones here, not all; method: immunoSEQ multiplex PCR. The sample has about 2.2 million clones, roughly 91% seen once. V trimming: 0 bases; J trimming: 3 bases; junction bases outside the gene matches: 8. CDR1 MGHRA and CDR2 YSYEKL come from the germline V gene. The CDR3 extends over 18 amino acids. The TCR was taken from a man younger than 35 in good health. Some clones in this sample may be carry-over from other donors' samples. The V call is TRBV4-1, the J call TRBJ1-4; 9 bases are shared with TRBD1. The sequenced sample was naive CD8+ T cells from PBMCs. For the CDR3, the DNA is TGCGCCAGCAGCCAAGATGGGCACAGGGGGCGGTCTAATGAAAAACTGTTTTTT. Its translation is CASSQDGHRGRSNEKLFF.